The 17 T cell receptor beta chains listed next were all sequenced from one sample in a study of identical twins. TCRdb redid the calling of the 5' RACE reads with MiXCR, one entry per CDR3 protein. The sample lists about 240,000 distinct CDR3 sequences; over 9.5% were seen once. Material for sequencing was memory T cells sorted from blood. The receptors here all came from a man between 50 and 59 years old in good health.

This clonotype was observed a few times. The limits of the CDR3 on the DNA are not certain, so only TCRdb's listed CDR3 is given. This chain uses TRBV20-1 with TRBJ2-1; the table assigns TRBD2, which was not confirmed against the DNA. Germline lookup yields CDR1 DFQATT and CDR2 SNEGSKA (reference sequence). Counting both end residues, the CDR3 totals 10 amino acids. This chain's CDR3 is CTVGSGIEFF.

CDR3 sequence: CASSFLGESYNEQFF. DNA of the CDR3: TGTGCCAGCAGTTTTCTAGGTGAATCCTACAATGAGCAGTTCTTC. This chain joins TRBV6-5 and TRBJ2-1; unclear D gene. The V end lost 4 bases, the J end lost 1 base, and 11 bases lay between the germline ends. CDR3 length equals 15 residues. Germline V gives CDR1 MNHEY, CDR2 SVGAGI.

This clonotype appeared a few times. This chain joins TRBV28 and TRBJ2-3, with 10 bases identical to TRBD2. The CDR3 contains 17 residues. With V trimmed by 2 bases and J by 2 bases, 7 bases remained unmatched. The V gene's germline CDR1 is MDHEN and CDR2 SYDVKM. CDR3 residues: CASSLLLAGVNTDTQYF. The CDR3 nucleotides are TGTGCCAGCAGTTTACTCCTAGCGGGGGTAAACACAGATACGCAGTATTTT.

This clonotype was counted at least ten times. The rearrangement joins TRBV6-2 or TRBV6-3 to TRBJ2-2, with 9 bases lining up with TRBD2. Germline-derived CDR1 and CDR2 are MNHEY and SVGEGT. The V and J ends lost 6 bases and 6 bases, in that order; junction bases with no gene match: 5. The CDR3 has 14 amino acids. The CDR3 loop is CASSRGGDAGELFF. In nucleotides, the CDR3 is TGTGCCAGCAGCCGCGGGGGGGACGCCGGGGAGCTGTTTTTT.

The rearrangement uses TRBV7-2 and TRBJ1-3; D unresolved. V lost 1 base and J lost 9, with 19 bases in between. The CDR3 sequence is 16 residues long. Per germline, CDR1 SGHTA and CDR2 FQGNSA. The CDR3 DNA sequence: TGTGCCAGCAGCTTAGGTCGGATTAGTCCCGGAGGCACCATATATTTT. It encodes CASSLGRISPGGTIYF. Full variable domain (missing parts from reference TRBV7-2 and TRBJ1-3): GAGVSQSPSNKVTEKGKDVELRCDPISGHTALYWYRQSLGQGLEFLIYFQGNSAPDKSGLPSDRFSAERTGGSVSTLTIQRTQQEDSAVYLCASSLGRISPGGTIYFGEGSWLTVV.

V and J are TRBV28 and TRBJ1-5; D is undetermined. Between the trimmed V and J ends, which lost 2 bases and 1 base, there was a span of 12 bases. This CDR3 is 16 amino acids long. Germline loops: CDR1 MDHEN, CDR2 SYDVKM. The CDR3 sequence is CASSLAQRLSNQPQHF. In DNA, the CDR3 is TGTGCCAGCAGTTTAGCACAACGGCTAAGCAATCAGCCCCAGCATTTT.

The chain is built from TRBV29-1 and TRBJ1-1, with D unclear. Trimming cost V 2 bases and J 11 bases, with 18 bases left between them. The CDR3 runs to 13 residues. Germline V gives CDR1 SQVTM, CDR2 ANQGSEA. CDR3 region: CSVERFGLHGAFF. The CDR3 DNA sequence: TGCAGCGTTGAACGTTTCGGACTCCACGGGGCTTTCTTT.

This clonotype has only one observation. The V and J genes are TRBV7-9 and TRBJ2-7, with 8 bases fitting TRBD2. CDR1 is SEHNR and CDR2 is FQNEAQ in the germline V gene (reference sequence). The CDR3 has 15 amino acids. After removal of 2 bases from V and 3 bases from J, the junction contained 6 bases not matched to a gene. CDR3 DNA sequence: TGTGCCAGCAGCTTATCGGGCGGGGGGAGCTACGAGCAGTACTTC. Protein product: CASSLSGGGSYEQYF.

This clonotype has at least ten counts. The rearrangement uses TRBV5-1 and TRBJ2-1; either TRBD1 or TRBD2 may fit D (5 bases each). Deletions cut 3 bases from V and 7 bases from J, with 14 bases between. Looked up from germline, CDR1 is SGHRS and CDR2 is YFSETQ. The length of the CDR3 is 14 residues. The CDR3 DNA is TGCGCCAGCAGCTGGGACGCAAATGGGAATGAGCAGTTCTTC. It is translated as CASSWDANGNEQFF. Variable domain in full (rest from reference TRBV5-1 and TRBJ2-1): KAGVTQTPRYLIKTRGQQVTLSCSPISGHRSVSWYQQTPGQGLQFLFEYFSETQRNKGNFPGRFSGRQFSNSRSEMNVSTLELGDSALYLCASSWDANGNEQFFGPGTRLTVL.

The table lists this clonotype with a few counts. The chain carries TRBV9 and TRBJ2-7; D ambiguous. The CDR3 loop spans 12 amino acids. Between the trimmed V and J ends, which lost 5 bases and 4 bases, there was a span of 10 bases. Germline V lookup: CDR1 SGDLS, CDR2 YYNGEE. As DNA, the CDR3 is TGTGCCAGCAGTCCATCGAATTACGAGCAGTACTTC. Amino acids: CASSPSNYEQYF.

Ten or more counts support this clonotype. The chain employs TRBV12-3 or TRBV12-4 and TRBJ1-2, with D hard to call. Trimming shortened V by 3 bases and J by 5 bases, and 7 bases separated the two germline ends. The CDR3 has 12 amino acids. The CDR3, as DNA: TGTGCCAGCAGTTTTAACTGGTATGGCTACACCTTC. This codes for CASSFNWYGYTF.

The V gene is TRBV3-1, the J gene TRBJ2-3; D is perhaps TRBD2 (6 bases). Trimming removed 2 bases from V and 1 base from J, with 13 bases in between. Germline lookup yields CDR1 LGHDT and CDR2 YNNKEL (reference sequence). The CDR3 is made up of 16 amino acids. CDR3 in DNA: TGTGCCAGCAGCCAAATGGCTAGCGCACGCACAGATACGCAGTATTTT. Its translation is CASSQMASARTDTQYF.

CDR3 bases: TGTGCCAGCAGCTTAGACAGGGACGAGACCCAGTACTTC. Translation: CASSLDRDETQYF. The V call is TRBV7-3, the J call TRBJ2-5, with 7 nucleotides matching TRBD1. The germline gives CDR1 SGHTA, CDR2 FQGTGA. V lost 2 bases, J lost 5 bases, and 2 bases stayed unmatched. This CDR3 has 13 amino acids. The full variable domain, completed using reference TRBV7-3 and TRBJ2-5, is GAGVSQTPSNKVTEKGKYVELRCDPISGHTALYWYRQSLGQGPEFLIYFQGTGAADDSGLPNDRFFAVRPEGSVSTLKIQRTERGDSAVYLCASSLDRDETQYFGPGTRLLVL.

This clonotype was recorded many times. The chain is built from TRBV27 and TRBJ1-2; TRBD1 agrees at 10 bases. Germline loops: CDR1 MNHEY, CDR2 SMNVEV (reference sequence). CDR3 length equals 14 residues. With 6 bases clipped from V and 3 bases from J, the junction kept 4 bases outside the gene matches. CDR3 region: CASSDRGHDYGYTF. For the CDR3, the DNA is TGTGCCAGCAGCGACAGGGGGCACGACTATGGCTACACCTTC.

This clonotype occurred a few times. The rearrangement joins TRBV28 to TRBJ2-7; TRBD2 agrees at 8 bases. The CDR3 totals 14 residues. The germline gives CDR1 MDHEN, CDR2 SYDVKM. V lost 3 bases, J lost 13 bases, and 14 bases stayed unmatched. CDR3 DNA sequence: TGTGCCAGCAGTTTCGGAGCGGGAGTGGGCGGGGTCTACTTC. Its translation is CASSFGAGVGGVYF.

This clonotype occurred many times. This CDR3 reads CASSLAGVGRNEQFF. The CDR3 nucleotides read TGTGCCAGCAGCCTAGCGGGGGTCGGACGAAATGAGCAGTTCTTC. The J gene is TRBJ2-1, the V gene TRBV3-1; 9 bases line up with TRBD2. Trimming cost V 4 bases and J 7 bases; bases outside gene matches: 8. This CDR3 region has 15 residues. CDR1 is LGHDT, CDR2 YNNKEL, per germline (reference sequence).

This clonotype was counted a few times. The chain links TRBV6-2 or TRBV6-3 to TRBJ2-3; 10 bases map to TRBD2. Trimming took 5 bases from V and 6 from J; bases not matched to a gene: 11. Germline values: CDR1 MNHEY, CDR2 SVGEGT. This CDR3 region has 16 residues. The CDR3 loop reads CASSQFPTSGWDTQYF. The CDR3 DNA follows: TGTGCCAGCAGTCAATTCCCGACTAGCGGGTGGGATACGCAGTATTTT.